This T cell receptor (beta chain) is drawn from a study of blood T cell repertoires in COVID-19. The table came from immunoSEQ multiplex PCR; TCRdb's copy has only in-frame clones and leaves some out. The table has about 240,000 clones, approximately 84% seen once; the top ten hold roughly 3.3%. V was trimmed by 5 bases and J by 2 bases, leaving 13 bases between them. This CDR3 is built from 14 residues. Germline CDR1 SGHAT, CDR2 FQDESV (reference sequence). V is TRBV11-1 and J is TRBJ2-7; perhaps TRBD1 as D (6 bases). This clonotype originated in a woman between 40 and 50 years old with acute COVID-19. The sequenced sample was PBMCs or T cells enriched from blood (not recorded which). The DNA for the CDR3 is TGTGCCAGCAGCATCCCGGGACAAACCTACGAGCAGTACTTC. This gives the protein CASSIPGQTYEQYF.